Presented here are 23 T cell receptor beta chains from one specimen sequenced in a study of spatial heterogeneity in lung cancer. In TCRdb, the 5' RACE reads were re-called with MiXCR into one record per CDR3 protein. This table has about 9,200 distinct CDR3 sequences, roughly 8.1% appearing once. Regarding time point: sample taken at primary tumor resection. No antigen has been identified for these receptors. Study-wide results and limits: Intratumoral expanded alpha and beta TCR counts were found to track tumor mutation counts.

Material: lung tumor tissue, obtained at surgery. The receptors here all came from a male donor with early-stage non-small cell lung cancer.

This clonotype is medium-sized. The chain couples TRBV6-1 to TRBJ1-1; D is unclear. Germline CDR1 and CDR2: MNHNS and SASEGT. CDR3 size: 16 residues. V gave up 4 bases and J gave up 0 bases, with 15 bases separating them. In DNA, the CDR3 is TGTGCCAGCAGTGTCGGTTCGGGGATTATGAACACTGAAGCTTTCTTT. Translated: CASSVGSGIMNTEAFF.

The V and J genes are TRBV5-8 and TRBJ2-1, with TRBD2 as a possible D gene (6 bases). Trimming removed 5 bases at V and 3 bases at J, with 15 bases between. Per germline, CDR1 SGHTS and CDR2 YDEGEE. The CDR3 is made up of 15 amino acids. This CDR3 is CASRGGRAIYNEQFF. For the CDR3, the DNA is TGTGCCAGCAGGGGAGGCAGGGCAATCTACAATGAGCAGTTCTTC.

This clonotype came up many times. This chain uses TRBV3-1 with TRBJ2-2, with a tentative D call TRBD1 (6 bases). The germline V and J ends were trimmed by 5 bases and 7 bases, with 11 bases remaining between them. Germline-derived CDR1 and CDR2 are LGHDT and YNNKEL (reference sequence). The CDR3 spans 13 residues. The CDR3 is CASSIQGGGELFF. For the CDR3, the DNA is TGTGCCAGCAGCATACAGGGTGGCGGGGAGCTGTTTTTT.

This clonotype appeared a few times. CDR3 bases: TGTGCCAGCAGCACAGGGATGAGTAATCAGCCCCAGCATTTT. Protein: CASSTGMSNQPQHF. The chain combines TRBV27 with TRBJ1-5, with a possible D match to TRBD1 (6 bases). Between the trimmed V and J ends, which lost 6 bases and 4 bases, there was a span of 13 bases. The CDR3 sequence is 14 residues long. Germline assignment: CDR1 MNHEY and CDR2 SMNVEV (reference sequence).

This clonotype showed up many times. The V call is TRBV5-1, the J call TRBJ1-5; D gene unclear. V was clipped by 2 bases and J by 4 bases, with 7 bases between them. The CDR3 length is 13 residues. Germline loops: CDR1 SGHRS, CDR2 YFSETQ. The CDR3 DNA follows: TGCGCCAGCAGCTTAGCGGGGAATCAGCCCCAGCATTTT. This gives the protein CASSLAGNQPQHF.

This clonotype is deemed large. V usage is TRBV7-2 and J usage is TRBJ2-5; TRBD2 aligns across 9 bases. This CDR3 region has 16 residues. J was trimmed by 4 bases and V by 2 bases; bases with no gene match: 8. Looked up from germline, CDR1 is SGHTA and CDR2 is FQGNSA. The CDR3 here is CASSLQGGGARETQYF. DNA of the CDR3: TGTGCCAGCAGCTTACAGGGCGGGGGGGCCCGAGAGACCCAGTACTTC. Full variable domain (rest looked up from reference TRBV7-2 and TRBJ2-5): GAGVSQSPSNKVTEKGKDVELRCDPISGHTALYWYRQSLGQGLEFLIYFQGNSAPDKSGLPSDRFSAERTGGSVSTLTIQRTQQEDSAVYLCASSLQGGGARETQYFGPGTRLLVL.

This clonotype has just a few counts. The V gene is TRBV9, the J gene TRBJ2-1; D may be TRBD2 (5 bases). Germline V gene sequence: CDR1 SGDLS, CDR2 YYNGEE. V gave up 1 base and J gave up 8 bases, with 19 bases separating them. The CDR3 length is 16 residues. The CDR3 DNA reads as TGTGCCAGCAGCGTACGCGGGCTAGCTTCTACGGATGAGCAGTTCTTC. Protein product: CASSVRGLASTDEQFF.

The table lists this clonotype with many counts. The V call is TRBV6-2 or TRBV6-3, the J call TRBJ1-1; 12 positions match TRBD1. CDR3 length: 16 residues. Germline lookup yields CDR1 MNHEY and CDR2 SVGEGT. With V trimmed by 0 bases and J by 4 bases, 3 bases remained unmatched. In nucleotides, the CDR3 is TGTGCCAGCAGTTACTCCAGGGACAGGGGGCCCACTGAAGCTTTCTTT. Translated: CASSYSRDRGPTEAFF.

The table lists this clonotype with a few counts. This sequence joins TRBV7-2 and TRBJ1-2, with no clear D. With 5 bases removed from V and 5 bases from J, the gap between germline ends came to 12 bases. CDR1 is SGHTA and CDR2 is FQGNSA in the germline V gene. The CDR3 sequence is 13 residues long. CDR3: CASSPRRGYGYTF. For the CDR3, the DNA is TGTGCCAGCAGCCCCCGACGAGGATATGGCTACACCTTC.

This clonotype occurred many times. V gene TRBV7-6 combines with J gene TRBJ2-7, with D perhaps TRBD1 (6 bases). V lost 1 base to trimming and J lost 4 bases, with 14 bases between them. The CDR3 is made up of 15 amino acids. CDR1 SGHVS and CDR2 FNYEAQ come from the germline V gene. In nucleotides, the CDR3 is TGTGCCAGCAGCTTAGACAGGGCAGGTCAGTACGAGCAGTACTTC. It yields the protein CASSLDRAGQYEQYF.

The table lists this clonotype with many counts. This sequence joins TRBV28 and TRBJ2-3; D is perhaps TRBD1 (6 bases). The CDR3 consists of 16 residues. Germline V lookup: CDR1 MDHEN, CDR2 SYDVKM. Trimming shortened V by 3 bases and J by 3 bases, and 16 bases separated the two germline ends. CDR3 protein: CASSFRQGKGTDTQYF. The CDR3 DNA follows: TGTGCCAGCAGTTTCCGGCAGGGGAAGGGGACAGATACGCAGTATTTT.

By share, this clonotype counts as medium-sized. J is TRBJ2-1 and V is TRBV7-3, with 8 bases aligning to TRBD2. The germline CDR1 and CDR2 sequences are SGHTA and FQGTGA. Trimming removed 3 bases from V and 0 bases from J; junction bases left unmatched: 1. CDR3 length: 15 residues. The CDR3 loop reads CASSFSGSSYNEQFF. CDR3 DNA: TGTGCCAGCAGCTTCAGCGGGAGCTCCTACAATGAGCAGTTCTTC.

This clonotype was counted ten times or more. As DNA, the CDR3 is TGCGCCAGCAGCCCAGGACGGACCCTTGCAACTAATGAAAAACTGTTTTTT. Translating it yields CASSPGRTLATNEKLFF. The chain recombines TRBV5-1 with TRBJ1-4; no clear D gene. Germline loops: CDR1 SGHRS, CDR2 YFSETQ. V was cut by 4 bases and J by 0 bases, with 16 bases left in between. The CDR3 spans 17 residues. Filled out from reference TRBV5-1 and TRBJ1-4, the complete variable domain reads KAGVTQTPRYLIKTRGQQVTLSCSPISGHRSVSWYQQTPGQGLQFLFEYFSETQRNKGNFPGRFSGRQFSNSRSEMNVSTLELGDSALYLCASSPGRTLATNEKLFFGSGTQLSVL.

Many counts were recorded for this clonotype. The gene calls are TRBV7-2 and TRBJ2-3; D is tentatively TRBD1 or TRBD2 (6 bases each). The CDR3 is 16 amino acids. Trimming left V 1 base short and J 2 bases short, with 13 bases between. Germline V gene data show CDR1 as SGHTA and CDR2 as FQGNSA. CDR3 protein: CASSLVGGTNTDTQYF. CDR3 nucleotide sequence: TGTGCCAGCAGCTTAGTAGGGGGGACCAACACAGATACGCAGTATTTT.

This clonotype was counted at least ten times. V gene TRBV20-1 combines with J gene TRBJ2-2; TRBD1 might be the D (6 bases). This CDR3 is 16 amino acids long. Germline CDR1 reads DFQATT; CDR2 reads SNEGSKA (reference sequence). Trimming took 2 bases from V and 4 from J, leaving 17 bases between them. The CDR3 sequence is CSARLTRGKSTGELFF. CDR3 bases: TGCAGTGCTAGATTAACCAGGGGCAAGTCCACCGGGGAGCTGTTTTTT.

The genes are TRBV7-3 and TRBJ1-5; weak D call: TRBD1 (5 bases). With 8 bases removed from V and 9 bases from J, the gap between germline ends came to 17 bases. CDR1 SGHTA and CDR2 FQGTGA come from the germline V gene. The CDR3 is made up of 13 amino acids. The CDR3 region has the DNA TGTGCCAGCTCCGAACTCCGGGGACTGCCCCAGCATTTT. Its translation is CASSELRGLPQHF.

Many counts were recorded for this clonotype. The chain links TRBV7-9 to TRBJ2-7, with D perhaps TRBD2 (6 bases). Deletions cut 6 bases from V and 1 base from J, with 16 bases between. In germline, CDR1 is SEHNR, CDR2 FQNEAQ (reference sequence). This CDR3 contains 15 residues. CDR3 protein: CASRSWRDLSYEQYF. The CDR3 DNA follows: TGTGCCAGCAGAAGCTGGCGGGACCTTTCCTACGAGCAGTACTTC. The full variable domain, in which reference TRBV7-9 and TRBJ2-7 provide the parts outside the CDR3, is DTGVSQNPRHKITKRGQNVTFRCDPISEHNRLYWYRQTLGQGPEFLTYFQNEAQLEKSRLLSDRFSAERPKGSFSTLEIQRTEQGDSAMYLCASRSWRDLSYEQYFGPGTRLTVT.

This clonotype was detected ten times or more. V and J are TRBV29-1 and TRBJ1-4; D is unresolved. The CDR3 loop spans 12 amino acids. CDR1 and CDR2 from the germline V gene are SQVTM and ANQGSEA. V was shortened by 2 bases and J by 4 bases, with 5 bases between the two germline ends. The CDR3: CSVEFDNEKLFF. CDR3 coding DNA: TGCAGCGTTGAATTCGATAATGAAAAACTGTTTTTT.

This clonotype occurred many times. The rearrangement joins TRBV29-1 to TRBJ2-3; D perhaps matches TRBD1 (5 bases). V lost 6 bases and J 4 bases, leaving 11 bases between the germline ends. From germline, CDR1 is SQVTM and CDR2 ANQGSEA. CDR3 length: 12 residues. This CDR3 is CSVDMTADTQYF. The CDR3 bases are TGCAGCGTAGATATGACAGCAGATACGCAGTATTTT.

This clonotype was seen at least ten times. The chain has TRBV3-1 and TRBJ1-5; D gene unclear. Germline lookup yields CDR1 LGHDT and CDR2 YNNKEL (reference sequence). The V end was cut by 4 bases, the J end by 2 bases, with 3 bases between. The length of the CDR3 is 12 residues. The DNA of the CDR3 is TGTGCCAGCAGCCGCGGCAATCAGCCCCAGCATTTT. Amino acid sequence: CASSRGNQPQHF. Complete variable domain (other parts from reference TRBV3-1 and TRBJ1-5): DTAVSQTPKYLVTQMGNDKSIKCEQNLGHDTMYWYKQDSKKFLKIMFSYNNKELIINETVPNRFSPKSPDKAHLNLHINSLELGDSAVYFCASSRGNQPQHFGDGTRLSIL.

This clonotype showed up many times. As DNA, the CDR3 is TGTGCCAGCAGCCTAGATCTTGGGAGTTATTCACCCCTCCACTTT. It translates to CASSLDLGSYSPLHF. J is TRBJ1-6 and V is TRBV7-6; no reliable D call. V was clipped by 5 bases and J by 8 bases, with 16 bases between them. The CDR3 sequence is 15 residues long. Germline values: CDR1 SGHVS, CDR2 FNYEAQ.

In this sample, this clonotype turned up a few times. The chain employs TRBV6-1 and TRBJ2-4; D call uncertain. The CDR3 is 15 amino acids. Germline-derived CDR1 and CDR2 are MNHNS and SASEGT. V was trimmed by 6 bases and J by 0 bases, leaving 12 bases between them. The CDR3 sequence is CASRVIWEAKNIQYF. As DNA, the CDR3 is TGTGCCAGCAGGGTCATATGGGAAGCCAAAAACATTCAGTACTTC.

This clonotype was counted at least ten times. This chain joins TRBV7-6 and TRBJ1-2, with D unclear. From germline, CDR1 is SGHVS and CDR2 FNYEAQ. V dropped 1 base and J dropped 7 bases, with 13 bases sitting between them. This CDR3 comprises 14 residues. CDR3 in amino acids: CASSLESSSPGYTF. CDR3 DNA: TGTGCCAGCAGCTTAGAGTCAAGCTCTCCTGGCTACACCTTC.